Listed below are T cell receptor beta chains from one sample, sequenced in a study of T-cell memory formation after mild COVID-19. TCRdb redid the calling of the 5' RACE reads with MiXCR, one entry per CDR3 protein. Among 100,000 to 130,000 distinct CDR3 sequences listed, 15% to 20% were seen once. What was sequenced was PBMCs or a T cell subset sorted from them (not recorded which). These receptors were taken from a man in his late teens or twenties who had mild COVID-19 (a few samples of this study predate the infection). Cell type and time point are not known. Both conserved end residues are part of each CDR3. The order of the fields is CDR3 length, clone size, D gene, V gene, J gene, CDR3 DNA, CDR3 protein. D genes are given only for firm matches. Clone size is not always given. Where it is, it says once, few, many or a class for expanded clones.

len: 17
abundance: .
d_gene: TRBD1
v_gene: TRBV6-5
j_gene: TRBJ2-1
CDR3nt: TGTGCCAGCAGTCGACGGCGGAACAGGGGCTATTTGAATGAGCAGTTCTTC
CDR3aa: CASSRRRNRGYLNEQFF

len: 12
abundance: few
d_gene: .
v_gene: TRBV6-5
j_gene: TRBJ2-3
CDR3nt: TGTGCCAGCAGCCCTACCTCAGATACGCAGTATTTT
CDR3aa: CASSPTSDTQYF

len: 14
abundance: few
d_gene: .
v_gene: TRBV2
j_gene: TRBJ2-2
CDR3nt: TGTGCCAGCACCGGGGGTGGAAACACCGGGGAGCTGTTTTTT
CDR3aa: CASTGGGNTGELFF

len: 14
abundance: .
d_gene: .
v_gene: TRBV7-2
j_gene: TRBJ1-2
CDR3nt: TGTGCCAGCAGCCTAAAGGGGACGGACTATGGCTACACCTTC
CDR3aa: CASSLKGTDYGYTF

len: 16
abundance: few
d_gene: TRBD1
v_gene: TRBV19
j_gene: TRBJ1-1
CDR3nt: TGTGCCAGTAGTTCCCGAGGCGGACAGGGTAGGACTGAAGCTTTCTTT
CDR3aa: CASSSRGGQGRTEAFF

len: 16
abundance: few
d_gene: TRBD1
v_gene: TRBV6-5
j_gene: TRBJ2-7
CDR3nt: TGTGCCAGCAGCCGATTCGCAGGACAGGGAGGCTACGAGCAGTACTTC
CDR3aa: CASSRFAGQGGYEQYF

len: 11
abundance: few
d_gene: .
v_gene: TRBV28
j_gene: TRBJ2-5
CDR3nt: TGTGCCAGCAGTCAGAAAACGAGGCAGTACTTC
CDR3aa: CASSQKTRQYF

len: 14
abundance: few
d_gene: .
v_gene: TRBV12-3/TRBV12-4
j_gene: TRBJ2-7
CDR3nt: TGTGCCAGCAGTCCCAGGGGTACCTCCTACGAGCAGTACTTC
CDR3aa: CASSPRGTSYEQYF

len: 15
abundance: .
d_gene: TRBD2
v_gene: TRBV20-1
j_gene: TRBJ2-5
CDR3nt: TGCAGTGCTAGTTTCACTAGCGGGAGAGGAGAGACCCAGTACTTC
CDR3aa: CSASFTSGRGETQYF

len: 14
abundance: .
d_gene: TRBD2
v_gene: TRBV6-5
j_gene: TRBJ2-1
CDR3nt: TGTGCCAGCAGGATTGGACTAGCGAGCGATGAGCAGTTCTTC
CDR3aa: CASRIGLASDEQFF

len: 17
abundance: few
d_gene: .
v_gene: TRBV4-3
j_gene: TRBJ1-6
CDR3nt: TGCGCCAGCAGCCGCGATGATACAGGAATTTATAATTCACCCCTCCACTTT
CDR3aa: CASSRDDTGIYNSPLHF

len: 17
abundance: few
d_gene: .
v_gene: TRBV7-2
j_gene: TRBJ2-3
CDR3nt: TGTGCCAGCAGCTTACAAGGAGGGCCGGGAAAAACAGATACGCAGTATTTT
CDR3aa: CASSLQGGPGKTDTQYF

len: 16
abundance: .
d_gene: .
v_gene: TRBV20-1
j_gene: TRBJ2-1
CDR3nt: TGCAGTGCTAGACCAGGCGTGGGGTGGGGCGGGAATGAGCAGTTCTTC
CDR3aa: CSARPGVGWGGNEQFF

len: 13
abundance: .
d_gene: .
v_gene: TRBV7-9
j_gene: TRBJ1-1
CDR3nt: TGTGCCAGCAGCTTAACGGGGCGCGGTGAAGCTTTCTTT
CDR3aa: CASSLTGRGEAFF

len: 13
abundance: few
d_gene: TRBD1
v_gene: TRBV2
j_gene: TRBJ2-1
CDR3nt: TGTGCCAGCAAGGGCAGGGGGTACAATGAGCAGTTCTTC
CDR3aa: CASKGRGYNEQFF

len: 14
abundance: .
d_gene: .
v_gene: TRBV5-1
j_gene: TRBJ2-3
CDR3nt: TGCGCCAGCAGCTTGGCTTCCCAGGCGGATACGCAGTATTTT
CDR3aa: CASSLASQADTQYF

len: 15
abundance: .
d_gene: TRBD1
v_gene: TRBV11-2
j_gene: TRBJ1-2
CDR3nt: TGTGCCAGCAGCACCCGACAGGGGGGGAACTATGGCTACACCTTC
CDR3aa: CASSTRQGGNYGYTF

len: 14
abundance: .
d_gene: .
v_gene: TRBV20-1
j_gene: TRBJ2-5
CDR3nt: TGCAGTGCCCAGACGGGGGGCCTCCAAGAGACCCAGTACTTC
CDR3aa: CSAQTGGLQETQYF

len: 13
abundance: .
d_gene: .
v_gene: TRBV11-2
j_gene: TRBJ2-4
CDR3nt: TGTGCCAGCAGGCGTCTAGCCAAAAACATTCAGTACTTC
CDR3aa: CASRRLAKNIQYF

len: 15
abundance: .
d_gene: TRBD1
v_gene: TRBV11-1
j_gene: TRBJ1-3
CDR3nt: TGTGCCAGCAGCCCGGGACAGCCTTTTGGAAACACCATATATTTT
CDR3aa: CASSPGQPFGNTIYF

len: 14
abundance: .
d_gene: TRBD1
v_gene: TRBV12-3/TRBV12-4
j_gene: TRBJ2-7
CDR3nt: TGTGCCAGCAGTTTGGGTGGCTCTCCCGGACAGGGGAACTTC
CDR3aa: CASSLGGSPGQGNF

len: 13
abundance: few
d_gene: .
v_gene: TRBV18
j_gene: TRBJ1-2
CDR3nt: TGTGCCAGCTCACCACCAACAGACTATGGCTACACCTTC
CDR3aa: CASSPPTDYGYTF

len: 15
abundance: .
d_gene: .
v_gene: TRBV24-1
j_gene: TRBJ2-6
CDR3nt: TGTGCCACCAGTGATTTGCACTCTGGGGCCAACGTCCTGACTTTC
CDR3aa: CATSDLHSGANVLTF